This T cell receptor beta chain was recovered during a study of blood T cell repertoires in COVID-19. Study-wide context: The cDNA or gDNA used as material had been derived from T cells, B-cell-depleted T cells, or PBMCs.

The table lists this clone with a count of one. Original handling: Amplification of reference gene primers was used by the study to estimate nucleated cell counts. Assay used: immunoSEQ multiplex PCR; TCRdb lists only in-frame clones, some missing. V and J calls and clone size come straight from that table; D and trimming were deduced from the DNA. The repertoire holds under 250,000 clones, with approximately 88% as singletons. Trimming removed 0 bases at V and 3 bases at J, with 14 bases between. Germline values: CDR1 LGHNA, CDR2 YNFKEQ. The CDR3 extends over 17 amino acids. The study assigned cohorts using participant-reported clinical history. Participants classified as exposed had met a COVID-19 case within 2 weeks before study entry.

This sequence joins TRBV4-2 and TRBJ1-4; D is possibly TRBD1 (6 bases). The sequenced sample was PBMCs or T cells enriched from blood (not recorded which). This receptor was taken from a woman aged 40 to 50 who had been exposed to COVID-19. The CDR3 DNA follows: TGTGCCAGCAGCCAAGACCCCTCGGGGGGCTCTAATGAAAAACTGTTTTTT. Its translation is CASSQDPSGGSNEKLFF.